This note documents a single TCR beta chain sequence. Its antigen is not known. CDR1 SGHRS and CDR2 YFSETQ come from the germline V gene. Trimming cost V 3 bases and J 1 base; bases outside gene matches: 8. This CDR3 contains 17 residues. This specimen comes from a study of STAT3 mutations in large granular lymphocyte leukemia. About the study: More than half of T-LGLL patients received immunosuppressive therapy. Overall study findings and caveats: All newly emerging clones after therapy were STAT3 wild type. In several patients, dominant TCR clone burden exceeded STAT3 mutant burden, suggesting STAT3 mutation arose secondarily. At least one immunodominant TCR beta clonotype appeared in every T-cell large granular lymphocyte leukemia patient.

The method was immunoSEQ multiplex PCR; TCRdb's version includes in-frame clones alone and lacks a portion of them. The sample lists under 20,000 clones, around nine tenths occurring once. The source material was peripheral blood mononuclear cells. This receptor was taken from a woman in her forties or fifties with T-cell large granular lymphocyte leukemia. Some clones in this sample may be carry-over from other donors' samples. The genes are TRBV5-1 and TRBJ2-5; 11 positions agree with TRBD2. DNA of the CDR3: TGCGCCAGCAGCTCAACTAGCGGGAGTTTCCGCCAAGAGACCCAGTACTTC. It yields the protein CASSSTSGSFRQETQYF.